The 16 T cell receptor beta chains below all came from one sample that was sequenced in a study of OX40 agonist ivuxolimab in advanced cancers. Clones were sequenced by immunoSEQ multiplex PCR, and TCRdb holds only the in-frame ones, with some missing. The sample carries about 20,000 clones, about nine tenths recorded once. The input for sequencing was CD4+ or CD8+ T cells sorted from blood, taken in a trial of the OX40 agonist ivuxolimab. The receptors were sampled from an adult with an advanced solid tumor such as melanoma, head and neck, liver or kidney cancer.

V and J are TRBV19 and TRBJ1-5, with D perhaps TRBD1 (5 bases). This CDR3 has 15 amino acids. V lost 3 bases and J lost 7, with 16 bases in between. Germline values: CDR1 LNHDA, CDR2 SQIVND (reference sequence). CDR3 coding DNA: TGTGCCAGTAGTATTACGGGCGCTTGGGGGCAGCCCCAGCATTTT. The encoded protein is CASSITGAWGQPQHF.

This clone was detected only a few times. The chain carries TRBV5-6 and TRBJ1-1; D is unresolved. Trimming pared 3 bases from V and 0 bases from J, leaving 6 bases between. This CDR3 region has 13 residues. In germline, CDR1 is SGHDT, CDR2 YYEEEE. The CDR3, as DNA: TGTGCCAGCAGCTCTTTCGTGAACACTGAAGCTTTCTTT. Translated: CASSSFVNTEAFF.

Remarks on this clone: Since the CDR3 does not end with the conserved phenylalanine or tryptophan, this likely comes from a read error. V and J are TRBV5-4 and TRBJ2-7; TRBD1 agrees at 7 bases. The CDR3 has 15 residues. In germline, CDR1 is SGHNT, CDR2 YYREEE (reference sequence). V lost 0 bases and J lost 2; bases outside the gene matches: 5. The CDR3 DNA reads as TGTGCCAGCAGCTTGGGACAGACAGGGACCTACGAGCAGTACCTC. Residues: CASSLGQTGTYEQYL.

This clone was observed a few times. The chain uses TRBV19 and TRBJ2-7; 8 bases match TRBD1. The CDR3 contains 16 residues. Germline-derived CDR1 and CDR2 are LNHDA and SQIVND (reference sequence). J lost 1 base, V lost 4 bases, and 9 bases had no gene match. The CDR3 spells CASSKGGTGHSYEQYF. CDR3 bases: TGTGCCAGTAGTAAAGGCGGGACAGGTCATTCCTACGAGCAGTACTTC. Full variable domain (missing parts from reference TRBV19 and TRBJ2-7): DGGITQSPKYLFRKEGQNVTLSCEQNLNHDAMYWYRQDPGQGLRLIYYSQIVNDFQKGDIAEGYSVSREKKESFPLTVTSAQKNPTAFYLCASSKGGTGHSYEQYFGPGTRLTVT.

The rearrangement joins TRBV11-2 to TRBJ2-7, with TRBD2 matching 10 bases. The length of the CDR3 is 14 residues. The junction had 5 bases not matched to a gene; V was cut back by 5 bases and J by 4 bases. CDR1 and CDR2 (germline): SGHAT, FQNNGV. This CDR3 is CASSIETSGYEQYF. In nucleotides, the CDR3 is TGTGCCAGCAGCATCGAGACTAGCGGGTACGAGCAGTACTTC.

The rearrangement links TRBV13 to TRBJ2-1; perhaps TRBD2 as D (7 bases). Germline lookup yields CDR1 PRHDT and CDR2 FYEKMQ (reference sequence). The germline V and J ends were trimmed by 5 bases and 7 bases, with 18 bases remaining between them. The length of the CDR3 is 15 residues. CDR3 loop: CASSILGGPKNEQFF. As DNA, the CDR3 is TGTGCCAGCAGCATTCTGGGGGGGCCTAAGAATGAGCAGTTCTTC.

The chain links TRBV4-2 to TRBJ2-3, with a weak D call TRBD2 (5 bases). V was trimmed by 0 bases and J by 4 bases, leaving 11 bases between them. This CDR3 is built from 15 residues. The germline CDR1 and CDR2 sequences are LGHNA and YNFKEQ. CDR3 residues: CASSQDRLAADTQYF. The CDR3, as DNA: TGTGCCAGCAGCCAAGACCGGCTAGCAGCAGATACGCAGTATTTT.

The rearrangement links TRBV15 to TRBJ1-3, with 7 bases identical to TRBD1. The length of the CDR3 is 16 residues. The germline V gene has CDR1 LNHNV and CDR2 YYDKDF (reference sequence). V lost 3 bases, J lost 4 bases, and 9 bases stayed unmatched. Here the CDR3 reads CATSRDRSISGNTIYF. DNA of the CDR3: TGTGCCACCAGCAGGGACAGGTCAATATCCGGAAACACCATATATTTT.

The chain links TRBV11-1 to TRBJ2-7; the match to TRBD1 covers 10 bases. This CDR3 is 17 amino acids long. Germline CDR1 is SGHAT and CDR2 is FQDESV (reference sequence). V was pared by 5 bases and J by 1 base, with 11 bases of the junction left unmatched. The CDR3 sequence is CASSLGQGGAPSYEQYF. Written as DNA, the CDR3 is TGTGCCAGCAGCCTTGGACAGGGGGGCGCCCCATCCTACGAGCAGTACTTC.

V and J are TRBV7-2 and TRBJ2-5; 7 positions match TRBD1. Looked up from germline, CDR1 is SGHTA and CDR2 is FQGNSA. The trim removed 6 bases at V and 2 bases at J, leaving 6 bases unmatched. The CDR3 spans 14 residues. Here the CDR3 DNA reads TGTGCCAGCAGATTTGACAGGGTTCAAGAGACCCAGTACTTC. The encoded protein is CASRFDRVQETQYF.

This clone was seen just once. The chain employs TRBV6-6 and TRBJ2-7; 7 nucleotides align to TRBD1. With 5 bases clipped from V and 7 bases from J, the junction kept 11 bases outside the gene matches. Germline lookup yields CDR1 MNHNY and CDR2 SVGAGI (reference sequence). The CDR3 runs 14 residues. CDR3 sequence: CASSQQGPLLEQYF. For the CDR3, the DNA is TGTGCCAGCAGTCAACAGGGGCCCCTACTAGAGCAGTACTTC.

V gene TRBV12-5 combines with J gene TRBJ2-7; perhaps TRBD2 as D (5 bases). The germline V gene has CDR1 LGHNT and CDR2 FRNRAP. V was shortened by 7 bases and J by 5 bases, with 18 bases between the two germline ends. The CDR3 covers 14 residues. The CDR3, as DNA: TGTGCTAGTGCCTTGTCTAGCCTCTCAGACGAGCAGTACTTC. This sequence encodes CASALSSLSDEQYF.

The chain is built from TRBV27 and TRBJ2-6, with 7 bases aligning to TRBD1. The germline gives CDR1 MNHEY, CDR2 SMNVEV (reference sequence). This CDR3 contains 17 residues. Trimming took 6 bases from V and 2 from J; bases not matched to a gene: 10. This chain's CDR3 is CASRTGQKGTGANVLTF. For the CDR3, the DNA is TGTGCCAGCAGAACGGGACAGAAGGGGACTGGGGCCAACGTCCTGACTTTC.

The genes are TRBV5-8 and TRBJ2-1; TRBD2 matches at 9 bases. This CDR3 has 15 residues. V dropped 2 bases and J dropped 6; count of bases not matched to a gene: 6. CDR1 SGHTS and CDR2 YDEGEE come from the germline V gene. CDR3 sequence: CASSFLSGSSNEQFF. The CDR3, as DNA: TGTGCCAGCAGCTTTCTTAGCGGGAGTAGCAATGAGCAGTTCTTC.

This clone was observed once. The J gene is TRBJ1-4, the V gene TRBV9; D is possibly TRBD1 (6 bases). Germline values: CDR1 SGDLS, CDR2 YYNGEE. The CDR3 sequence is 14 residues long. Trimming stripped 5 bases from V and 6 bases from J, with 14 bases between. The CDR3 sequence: CASSLQGGDEKLFF. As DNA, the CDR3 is TGTGCCAGCAGTTTACAGGGAGGGGATGAAAAACTGTTTTTT.

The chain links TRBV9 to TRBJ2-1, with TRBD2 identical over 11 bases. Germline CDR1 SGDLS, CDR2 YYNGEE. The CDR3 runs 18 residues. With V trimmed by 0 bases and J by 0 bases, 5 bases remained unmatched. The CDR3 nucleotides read TGTGCCAGCAGCGTAGCCGGACTAGCGGGTGGCTCCTACAATGAGCAGTTCTTC. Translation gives CASSVAGLAGGSYNEQFF. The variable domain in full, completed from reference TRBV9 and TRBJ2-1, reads DSGVTQTPKHLITATGQRVTLRCSPRSGDLSVYWYQQSLDQGLQFLIQYYNGEERAKGNILERFSAQQFPDLHSELNLSSLELGDSALYFCASSVAGLAGGSYNEQFFGPGTRLTVL.